Included here is one TCR beta chain sequence, with context. The antigen remains undetermined. Profiled with immunoSEQ multiplex PCR; TCRdb holds only in-frame clones, not every one. The table records about 24,000 clones, roughly 83% of them present only once. The time point denotes: week 47, end of study. Each dose of the vaccine consisted of 300 ug of mutant IDH1 20-mer peptide, with topical imiquimod. Administration of eight vaccinations to patients took place in weeks 1, 3, 5, 7, 11, 15, 19, 23. The data originate from a study of a mutant IDH1 vaccine in newly diagnosed glioma. Germline V gene data show CDR1 as LNHDA and CDR2 as SQIVND (reference sequence). V lost 7 bases and J lost 0, with 18 bases in between. This CDR3 contains 16 residues.

This specimen was PBMCs, taken from a glioma patient whose treatment included an IDH1 peptide vaccine. This sequence was found in a middle-aged man with glioma. The rearrangement links TRBV19 to TRBJ1-2, with TRBD1 as a possible D gene (5 bases). CDR3 region: CASTKLLRGSNYGYTF. The CDR3 region has the DNA TGTGCCAGTACTAAGCTACTGAGGGGCTCTAACTATGGCTACACCTTC.